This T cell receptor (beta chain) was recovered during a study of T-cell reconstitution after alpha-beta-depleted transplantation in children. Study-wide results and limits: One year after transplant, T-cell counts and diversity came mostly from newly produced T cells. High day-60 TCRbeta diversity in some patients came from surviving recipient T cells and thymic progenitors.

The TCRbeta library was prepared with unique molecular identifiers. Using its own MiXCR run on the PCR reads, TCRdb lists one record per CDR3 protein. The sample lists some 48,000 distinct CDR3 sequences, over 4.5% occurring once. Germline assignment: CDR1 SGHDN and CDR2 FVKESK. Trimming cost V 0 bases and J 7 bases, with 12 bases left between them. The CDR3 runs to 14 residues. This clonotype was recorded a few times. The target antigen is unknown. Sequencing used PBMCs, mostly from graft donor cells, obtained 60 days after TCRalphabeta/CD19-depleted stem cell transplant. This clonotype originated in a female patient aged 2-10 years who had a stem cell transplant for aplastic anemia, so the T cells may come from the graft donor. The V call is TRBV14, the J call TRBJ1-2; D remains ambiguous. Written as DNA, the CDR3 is TGTGCCAGCAGCCAAGATCACGGGTACGGTGGCTACACCTTC. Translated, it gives CASSQDHGYGGYTF.